This T cell receptor (beta chain) stems from a study of T-cell reconstitution after alpha-beta-depleted transplantation in children. The TCRbeta library incorporated unique molecular identifiers. TCRdb recomputed calls from the PCR reads with MiXCR, one row per CDR3 protein. The sample consists of some 76,000 distinct CDR3 sequences, about a tenth of them appearing once. Germline values: CDR1 MDHEN, CDR2 SYDVKM. V dropped 5 bases and J dropped 5; count of bases not matched to a gene: 6. The CDR3 consists of 14 residues. This clonotype was observed many times. Antigen: not known. Study results and caveats: Reported findings indicate that, about two months after transplant, alpha-beta T cells came from several hundred expanded clones, which were derived from non-depleted graft cells. Hyperexpanded clones declined; after one year, newly produced T cells mostly supplied diversity.

The TCR comes from a boy aged 5-17 years with acute myeloid leukemia, due to receive a stem cell transplant. V usage is TRBV28 and J usage is TRBJ2-5, with 9 bases aligning to TRBD1. The specimen comprised PBMCs, sampled before TCRalphabeta/CD19-depleted stem cell transplant. The CDR3 loop is CASSPQGAWETQYF. In nucleotides, the CDR3 is TGTGCCAGCAGTCCACAGGGGGCTTGGGAGACCCAGTACTTC.